One and the same sample provided the 27 T cell receptor beta chains below, sequenced in a study of shared clonotypes between healthy human individuals. Cells designated naive CD8 were CD45RO-negative and were positively selected for CCR7, with terminally differentiated effector memory CD45RA+ cells excluded. Libraries were prepared by immunoSEQ multiplex PCR; TCRdb keeps only in-frame clonotypes and omits some of them. Among approximately 2,000,000 clones, just under 95% were seen once, and the ten largest hold under 2%. Sequencing input: naive CD8+ T cells from PBMCs. The receptors come from a man aged 18 to 29 in good health. Some clones in this sample may be carry-over from other donors' samples.

The genes are TRBV5-1 and TRBJ2-3; D may correspond to TRBD1 or TRBD2 (6 bases each). Deletions cut 0 bases from V and 6 bases from J, with 17 bases between. The CDR3 is 16 residues long. The germline V gene has CDR1 SGHRS and CDR2 YFSETQ. In nucleotides, the CDR3 is TGCGCCAGCAGCTTGGAGATCTCGGGGGCGTGGGATACGCAGTATTTT. This gives the protein CASSLEISGAWDTQYF.

This clone was seen only a few times. The chain uses TRBV10-3 and TRBJ1-2; possible D gene TRBD1, 5 bases. CDR1 ENHRY and CDR2 SYGVKD come from the germline V gene. The CDR3 is 14 residues long. V was shortened by 3 bases and J by 3 bases, with 11 bases between the two germline ends. CDR3: CAISDGDGYYGYTF. As DNA, the CDR3 is TGTGCCATCAGTGACGGGGACGGGTACTATGGCTACACCTTC.

Worth noting for this clone: The sample holds other DNA sequences that translate to the same CDR3. V is TRBV4-2 and J is TRBJ2-7; 9 positions match TRBD2. The CDR3 contains 15 residues. V lost 3 bases, J lost 4 bases, and 7 bases stayed unmatched. Germline-derived CDR1 and CDR2 are LGHNA and YNFKEQ. CDR3 residues: CASSQEGTSSYEQYF. CDR3 bases: TGTGCCAGCAGCCAGGAAGGGACTAGCTCTTACGAGCAGTACTTC.

The V and J genes are TRBV5-6 and TRBJ2-7; D gene ambiguous. Trimming left V 0 bases short and J 0 bases short, with 7 bases between. Germline CDR1 reads SGHDT; CDR2 reads YYEEEE. This CDR3 is 14 amino acids long. The CDR3 coding sequence is TGTGCCAGCAGCTTGGAACAGAACTCCTACGAGCAGTACTTC. Translation gives CASSLEQNSYEQYF.

The V and J genes are TRBV6-1 and TRBJ1-5, with D unclear. Trimming cost V 7 bases and J 5 bases, with 15 bases left between them. Germline V CDR1 and CDR2: MNHNS, SASEGT. The CDR3 contains 14 residues. This CDR3 reads CASKPRRGDQPQHF. The CDR3 DNA is TGTGCCAGCAAACCCCGTCGGGGAGATCAGCCCCAGCATTTT.

The chain carries TRBV4-2 and TRBJ2-7; the match to TRBD1 covers 7 bases. CDR1 is LGHNA and CDR2 is YNFKEQ in the germline V gene. V dropped 4 bases and J dropped 0; count of bases not matched to a gene: 9. The CDR3 length is 16 residues. The CDR3 reads CASSPPQGISSYEQYF. The CDR3 DNA is TGTGCCAGCAGCCCCCCACAGGGGATTAGCTCCTACGAGCAGTACTTC.

The chain employs TRBV7-9 and TRBJ2-3; D unclear. This CDR3 is built from 14 residues. The germline V and J ends were trimmed by 6 bases and 0 bases, with 10 bases remaining between them. CDR1 SEHNR and CDR2 FQNEAQ come from the germline V gene (reference sequence). Written as DNA, the CDR3 is TGTGCCAGCAGTCCGCGGAGTAGCACAGATACGCAGTATTTT. Amino acid sequence: CASSPRSSTDTQYF.

The V and J genes are TRBV11-2 and TRBJ1-4, with TRBD1 identical over 9 bases. The CDR3 is made up of 19 amino acids. The V segment lost 5 bases and the J segment 0 bases; nucleotides outside the gene matches: 13. Germline CDR1 is SGHAT and CDR2 is FQNNGV. CDR3 protein: CASSRRGQGTLTTNEKLFF. CDR3 coding DNA: TGTGCCAGCAGCCGCCGAGGACAGGGGACCCTTACAACTAATGAAAAACTGTTTTTT. Using reference TRBV11-2 and TRBJ1-4 for the parts outside the CDR3, the full variable domain is EAGVAQSPRYKIIEKRQSVAFWCNPISGHATLYWYQQILGQGPKLLIQFQNNGVVDDSQLPKDRFSAERLKGVDSTLKIQPAKLEDSAVYLCASSRRGQGTLTTNEKLFFGSGTQLSVL.

The gene calls are TRBV7-9 and TRBJ1-2, with 7 bases lining up with TRBD1. After removal of 4 bases from V and 3 bases from J, the junction contained 5 bases not matched to a gene. CDR1 SEHNR and CDR2 FQNEAQ come from the germline V gene (reference sequence). The CDR3 spans 14 residues. CDR3 bases: TGTGCCAGCAGCTGGATAACAGGGGACTATGGCTACACCTTC. Protein: CASSWITGDYGYTF. Based on the CDR3 plus reference TRBV7-9 and TRBJ1-2, the full variable domain is DTGVSQNPRHKITKRGQNVTFRCDPISEHNRLYWYRQTLGQGPEFLTYFQNEAQLEKSRLLSDRFSAERPKGSFSTLEIQRTEQGDSAMYLCASSWITGDYGYTFGSGTRLTVV.

This chain connects TRBV14 to TRBJ1-2, with 7 bases that match TRBD1. The length of the CDR3 is 15 residues. Germline CDR1 SGHDN, CDR2 FVKESK. V was clipped by 4 bases and J by 4 bases; unmatched bases: 9. This chain's CDR3 is CASSPFRDRGYGYTF. In DNA form, the CDR3 reads TGTGCCAGCAGCCCCTTCCGGGACAGAGGCTATGGCTACACCTTC.

The chain has TRBV19 and TRBJ1-1; D gene unclear. CDR1 and CDR2 (germline): LNHDA, SQIVND (reference sequence). The V and J ends lost 7 bases and 5 bases respectively, with 14 bases between them. This CDR3 is 13 amino acids long. The CDR3 spells CASNGWDWTEAFF. The CDR3 DNA is TGTGCCAGTAACGGCTGGGATTGGACTGAAGCTTTCTTT.

This rearrangement joins TRBV9 to TRBJ2-7, with 12 bases matching TRBD2. The germline gives CDR1 SGDLS, CDR2 YYNGEE. With V trimmed by 0 bases and J by 5 bases, 6 bases remained unmatched. There are 16 residues in the CDR3. DNA of the CDR3: TGTGCCAGCAGCGTAGGACTAGCGGGAGCCCTCCACGAGCAGTACTTC. Translation gives CASSVGLAGALHEQYF. Full variable domain (rest looked up from reference TRBV9 and TRBJ2-7): DSGVTQTPKHLITATGQRVTLRCSPRSGDLSVYWYQQSLDQGLQFLIQYYNGEERAKGNILERFSAQQFPDLHSELNLSSLELGDSALYFCASSVGLAGALHEQYFGPGTRLTVT.

The V gene is TRBV13, the J gene TRBJ2-2; D is unresolved. The length of the CDR3 is 17 residues. The germline CDR1 and CDR2 sequences are PRHDT and FYEKMQ (reference sequence). V was shortened by 2 bases and J by 6 bases, with 19 bases between the two germline ends. DNA for the CDR3: TGTGCCAGCAGCTTATCAGGCGCTATTTTAACACCCGGGGAGCTGTTTTTT. It encodes CASSLSGAILTPGELFF.

The V call is TRBV28, the J call TRBJ1-1; D call uncertain. The CDR3 has 15 amino acids. The V gene lost 5 bases and the J gene lost 5 bases, with 18 bases spanning the gap. CDR1 is MDHEN and CDR2 is SYDVKM in the germline V gene. Here the CDR3 reads CASSITRPGKTEAFF. Written as DNA, the CDR3 is TGTGCCAGCAGTATCACCCGCCCCGGGAAGACTGAAGCTTTCTTT.

This clone showed up just once. The V call is TRBV7-7, the J call TRBJ2-5, with 9 bases fitting TRBD1. Germline CDR1 reads SSHAT; CDR2 reads FNYEAQ (reference sequence). This CDR3 has 16 residues. V was clipped by 5 bases and J by 5 bases; unmatched bases: 12. DNA of the CDR3: TGTGCCAGCAGCGGGGGGTCGGACAGGGGCCGCGAGACCCAGTACTTC. Translating it yields CASSGGSDRGRETQYF.

The chain is built from TRBV7-6 and TRBJ2-1; possible D gene TRBD1, 6 bases. The CDR3 runs 14 residues. Germline V gene lookup returns CDR1 SGHVS and CDR2 FNYEAQ. Trimming left V 4 bases short and J 8 bases short, with 15 bases between. CDR3 region: CASSSTTGFDEQFF. The CDR3 DNA is TGTGCCAGCAGCTCGACTACAGGGTTCGATGAGCAGTTCTTC.

The rearrangement joins TRBV28 to TRBJ2-3, with D maybe TRBD2 (6 bases). The CDR3 contains 16 residues. Trimming shortened V by 3 bases and J by 2 bases, and 15 bases separated the two germline ends. The germline gives CDR1 MDHEN, CDR2 SYDVKM. CDR3 sequence reads: CASSLLRDRTTDTQYF. CDR3 DNA sequence: TGTGCCAGCAGTTTGTTGCGGGACCGAACCACAGATACGCAGTATTTT. The entire variable domain, with the rest obtained from reference TRBV28 and TRBJ2-3, is as follows: DVKVTQSSRYLVKRTGEKVFLECVQDMDHENMFWYRQDPGLGLRLIYFSYDVKMKEKGDIPEGYSVSREKKERFSLILESASTNQTSMYLCASSLLRDRTTDTQYFGPGTRLTVL.

This chain connects TRBV11-1 to TRBJ2-5; D unresolved. The germline V and J ends were trimmed by 5 bases and 4 bases, with 14 bases remaining between them. Germline V CDR1 and CDR2: SGHAT, FQDESV (reference sequence). There are 14 residues in the CDR3. The CDR3 protein is CASSRVRASETQYF. In DNA, the CDR3 is TGTGCCAGCAGCCGAGTTCGGGCCTCAGAGACCCAGTACTTC.

This rearrangement joins TRBV11-2 to TRBJ2-4, with a weak D call TRBD2 (7 bases). V was trimmed by 6 bases and J by 12 bases, leaving 24 bases between them. Looked up from germline, CDR1 is SGHAT and CDR2 is FQNNGV. CDR3 length: 15 residues. Here the CDR3 DNA reads TGTGCCAGCAGAAACTTAGGGGGGAGGGTACCTAGTCAGTACTTC. Translated, it gives CASRNLGGRVPSQYF.

The gene calls are TRBV11-3 and TRBJ2-7; tentative D call: TRBD1 (6 bases). The length of the CDR3 is 14 residues. Trimming cost V 0 bases and J 7 bases, with 13 bases left between them. CDR1 and CDR2 from the germline V gene are SGHNT and YENEEA. CDR3 DNA: TGTGCCAGCAGCTTAGATGTGGGGGCAAGGGAGCAGTACTTC. This sequence encodes CASSLDVGAREQYF. The full variable domain, in which reference TRBV11-3 and TRBJ2-7 provide the parts outside the CDR3, is EAGVVQSPRYKIIEKKQPVAFWCNPISGHNTLYWYLQNLGQGPELLIRYENEEAVDDSQLPKDRFSAERLKGVDSTLKIQPAELGDSAVYLCASSLDVGAREQYFGPGTRLTVT.

The chain uses TRBV6-6 and TRBJ2-3, with 7 bases identical to TRBD2. Per germline, CDR1 MNHNY and CDR2 SVGAGI (reference sequence). The CDR3 has 16 residues. V gave up 4 bases and J gave up 2 bases; unmatched junction bases: 9. CDR3 DNA sequence: TGTGCCAGCAGTTCCCCACGGGAGGCTTACACAGATACGCAGTATTTT. Protein: CASSSPREAYTDTQYF.

The chain links TRBV7-9 to TRBJ2-5; 9 bases are a match to TRBD1. Germline CDR1 and CDR2: SEHNR and FQNEAQ (reference sequence). The CDR3 is 16 amino acids. Trimming took 5 bases from V and 0 from J; bases not matched to a gene: 7. CDR3 DNA sequence: TGTGCCAGCAGCCCGAGACAGGGGGGGTACCAAGAGACCCAGTACTTC. Encoded protein: CASSPRQGGYQETQYF.

V is TRBV7-9 and J is TRBJ2-3, with 8 positions matching TRBD1. CDR1 is SEHNR, CDR2 FQNEAQ, per germline (reference sequence). The CDR3 has 15 amino acids. Trimming cost V 2 bases and J 6 bases; bases outside gene matches: 7. In DNA, the CDR3 is TGTGCCAGCAGCTTACGACAGGGGATCCTCGATACGCAGTATTTT. Amino acid sequence: CASSLRQGILDTQYF.

The rearrangement joins TRBV5-1 to TRBJ1-3, with D uncertain. Trimming cost V 4 bases and J 1 base, with 12 bases left between them. CDR3 length: 15 amino acids. CDR1 is SGHRS, CDR2 YFSETQ, per germline. The CDR3 here is CASSPSAGSGNTIYF. The CDR3 nucleotides are TGCGCCAGCAGCCCATCAGCGGGGTCTGGAAACACCATATATTTT.

This rearrangement joins TRBV19 to TRBJ2-7; possible D gene TRBD1, 6 bases. The CDR3 has 16 amino acids. Trimming pared 3 bases from V and 3 bases from J, leaving 18 bases between. Germline assignment: CDR1 LNHDA and CDR2 SQIVND (reference sequence). DNA for the CDR3: TGTGCCAGTAGTATCTCCCCCCGAATGGACAGCTACGAGCAGTACTTC. Translating it yields CASSISPRMDSYEQYF.

The chain recombines TRBV28 with TRBJ2-2; no definite D call. The CDR3 runs 13 residues. Between the trimmed V and J ends, which lost 6 bases and 5 bases, there was a span of 10 bases. In germline, CDR1 is MDHEN, CDR2 SYDVKM. CDR3 protein: CASSAFRTGELFF. The DNA for the CDR3 is TGTGCCAGCAGCGCTTTTCGAACCGGGGAGCTGTTTTTT.

The V gene is TRBV9, the J gene TRBJ1-5; D gene ambiguous. CDR3 length equals 13 residues. V shed 2 bases and J shed 9 bases, with 12 bases lying between them. Germline loops: CDR1 SGDLS, CDR2 YYNGEE. The CDR3 sequence is CASSVGRVGPQHF. The CDR3 bases are TGTGCCAGCAGCGTTGGCCGGGTGGGGCCCCAGCATTTT.